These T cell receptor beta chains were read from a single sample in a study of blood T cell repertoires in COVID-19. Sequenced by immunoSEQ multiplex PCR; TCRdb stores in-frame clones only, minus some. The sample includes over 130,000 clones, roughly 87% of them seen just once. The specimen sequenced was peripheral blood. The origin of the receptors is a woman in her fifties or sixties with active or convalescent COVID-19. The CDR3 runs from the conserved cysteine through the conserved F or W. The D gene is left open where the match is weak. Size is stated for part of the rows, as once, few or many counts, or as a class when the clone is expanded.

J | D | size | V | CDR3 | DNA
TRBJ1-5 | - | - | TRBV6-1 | CASSEAQGFFNQPQHF | TGTGCCAGCAGTGAAGCTCAGGGGTTTTTCAACCAGCCCCAGCATTTT
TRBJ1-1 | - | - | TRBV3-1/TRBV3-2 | CASSQGGIAGARAFF | TGTGCCAGCAGCCAAGGAGGTATTGCAGGGGCGCGGGCTTTCTTT
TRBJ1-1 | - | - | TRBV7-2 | CASSSTIIVGKNTEAFF | TGTGCCAGCAGCTCGACGATTATAGTCGGGAAGAACACTGAAGCTTTCTTT
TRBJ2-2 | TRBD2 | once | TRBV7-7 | CASSRYPGTTAGELFF | TGTGCTAGCAGCCGATACCCCGGGACTACCGCCGGGGAGCTGTTTTTT
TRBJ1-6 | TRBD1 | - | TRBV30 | CAWYEGQGASPLHF | TGTGCCTGGTACGAGGGACAGGGGGCTTCACCCCTCCACTTT
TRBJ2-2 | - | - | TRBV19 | CASSISPGGGILGELFF | TGTGCCAGTAGTATATCCCCAGGGGGAGGTATCCTCGGGGAGCTGTTTTTT
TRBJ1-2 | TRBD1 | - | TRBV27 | CASSLSQGGTNGYTF | TGTGCCAGCAGTTTATCGCAGGGGGGCACTAATGGCTACACCTTC
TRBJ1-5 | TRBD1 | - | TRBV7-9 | CASSRQGPNQPQHF | TGTGCCAGCAGTCGACAGGGACCAAATCAGCCCCAGCATTTT
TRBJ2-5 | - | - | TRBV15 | CATSRDLPGHDHYRETQYF | TGTGCCACCAGCAGAGATCTTCCGGGACACGACCACTATAGGGAGACCCAGTACTTC
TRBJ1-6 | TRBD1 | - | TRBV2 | CASSADREGSPLHF | TGTGCCAGCAGTGCCGACAGGGAAGGTTCACCCCTCCACTTT
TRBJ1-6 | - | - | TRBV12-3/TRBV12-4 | CGGRQGNSPLHF | TGTGGCGGGCGGCAGGGGAATTCACCCCTCCACTTT
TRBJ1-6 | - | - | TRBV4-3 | CASSFAGVHNSPLHF | TGCGCCAGCAGCTTTGCGGGTGTTCATAATTCACCCCTCCACTTT
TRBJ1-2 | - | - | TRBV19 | CASNNRVTGPPYGYTF | TGTGCCAGTAATAATAGGGTCACAGGGCCTCCTTATGGCTACACCTTC
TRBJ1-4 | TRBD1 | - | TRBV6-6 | CASSWGQGGEKLFF | TGTGCCAGCAGTTGGGGACAGGGGGGGGAAAAACTGTTTTTT
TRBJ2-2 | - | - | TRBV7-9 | CASSYTRATGELFF | TGTGCCAGCAGCTACACGAGGGCCACCGGGGAGCTGTTTTTT
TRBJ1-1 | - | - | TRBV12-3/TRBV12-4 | CASSTSDTRKAFF | TGTGCCAGCAGTACCTCGGACACCAGAAAAGCTTTCTTT
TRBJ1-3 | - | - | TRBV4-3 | CASSQDDPGRLNTIYF | TGCGCCAGCAGCCAAGATGACCCGGGGAGATTGAACACCATATATTTT
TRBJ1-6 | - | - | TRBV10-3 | CAISRGGYNSPLHF | TGTGCCATCAGTCGAGGGGGCTATAATTCACCCCTCCACTTT
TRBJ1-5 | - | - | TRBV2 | CASDGGFPEDQHF | TGTGCCAGCGACGGGGGGTTCCCCGAGGACCAGCATTTT
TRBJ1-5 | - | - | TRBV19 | CASSPAGQPQHF | TGTGCCAGTAGCCCCGCAGGGCAGCCCCAGCATTTT
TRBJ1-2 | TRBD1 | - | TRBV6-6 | CASRLGQGIYGYTF | TGTGCCAGCAGACTGGGACAGGGTATCTATGGCTACACCTTC
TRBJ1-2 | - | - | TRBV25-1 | CASSDVGGNTF | TGTGCCAGCAGTGATGTCGGGGGTAATACCTTC
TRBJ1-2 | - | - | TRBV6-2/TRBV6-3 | CASSYSRYTNYGYTF | TGTGCCAGCAGTTACTCCAGGTACACTAACTATGGCTACACCTTC
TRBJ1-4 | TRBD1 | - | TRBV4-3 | CASSSPGQGRAGEKLFF | TGCGCCAGCAGCTCTCCGGGACAGGGAAGGGCTGGCGAAAAACTGTTTTTT
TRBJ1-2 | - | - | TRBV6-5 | CASSTGTYSNYGYTF | TGTGCCAGCAGTACCGGGACATACTCTAACTATGGCTACACCTTC
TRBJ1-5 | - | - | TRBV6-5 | CAARELNQPQHF | TGTGCCGCAAGAGAACTAAATCAGCCCCAGCATTTT
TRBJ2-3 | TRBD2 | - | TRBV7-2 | CASSFMTGGGAHTQYF | TGTGCCAGCAGCTTCATGACGGGCGGGGGGGCTCATACGCAGTATTTT
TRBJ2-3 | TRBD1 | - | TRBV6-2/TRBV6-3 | CASSSHLSGRGIADTQYF | TGTGCCAGCAGTTCCCACCTTAGTGGCAGGGGGATTGCAGATACGCAGTATTTT
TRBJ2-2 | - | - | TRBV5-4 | CASSLDRNTGELFF | TGTGCCAGCAGCTTGGACAGGAACACCGGGGAGCTGTTTTTT
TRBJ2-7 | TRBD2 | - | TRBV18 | CASSPTLAGGPYEQYF | TGTGCCAGCTCACCGACACTAGCGGGGGGCCCCTACGAGCAGTACTTC
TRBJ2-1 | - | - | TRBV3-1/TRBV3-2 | CASSPDRDSPQQYNEQFF | TGTGCCAGCAGCCCCGACAGGGACTCCCCACAACAATACAATGAGCAGTTCTTC
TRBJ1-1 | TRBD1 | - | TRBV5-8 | CASSWIWTGFPDTEAFF | TGTGCCAGCAGCTGGATATGGACAGGGTTTCCCGACACTGAAGCTTTCTTT
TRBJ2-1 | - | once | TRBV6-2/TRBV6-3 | CASSNHRAPSSYNEQFF | TGTGCCAGCAGCAACCACAGGGCCCCGAGCTCCTACAATGAGCAGTTCTTC
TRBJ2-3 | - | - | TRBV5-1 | CASSAETALDTQYF | TGCGCCAGCAGCGCGGAGACTGCCTTGGATACGCAGTATTTT
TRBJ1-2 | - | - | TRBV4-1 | CASRPRGATGYTF | TGCGCCAGCAGGCCAAGAGGTGCGACTGGCTACACCTTC
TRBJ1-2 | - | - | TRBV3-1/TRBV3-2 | CASSQGAQGQGYGYTF | TGTGCCAGCAGCCAAGGGGCCCAGGGGCAGGGGTATGGCTACACCTTC
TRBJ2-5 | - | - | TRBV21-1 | CASTTTGGKMETQYF | TGTGCCAGCACCACAACAGGGGGGAAGATGGAGACCCAGTACTTC
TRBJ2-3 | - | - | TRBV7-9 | CASRQGWDTDTQYF | TGTGCCAGCAGACAGGGATGGGACACAGATACGCAGTATTTT
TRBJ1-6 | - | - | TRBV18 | CASSPQGDNSPLHF | TGTGCCAGCTCACCACAGGGAGATAATTCACCCCTCCACTTT
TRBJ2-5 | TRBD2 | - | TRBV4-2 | CASSWRAGGPETQYF | TGTGCCAGCAGCTGGAGAGCGGGGGGGCCGGAGACCCAGTACTTC
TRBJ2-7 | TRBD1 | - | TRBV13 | CASSVWTGASYEQYF | TGTGCCAGCAGCGTTTGGACAGGGGCCTCCTACGAGCAGTACTTC
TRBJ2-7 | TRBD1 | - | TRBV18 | CASSLGQGEGYEQYF | TGTGCCAGCTCCCTTGGACAGGGAGAGGGATACGAGCAGTACTTC
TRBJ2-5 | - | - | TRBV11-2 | CASSLGAGWETQYF | TGTGCCAGCAGCTTAGGGGCAGGGTGGGAGACCCAGTACTTC
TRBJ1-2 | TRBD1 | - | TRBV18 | CASYRQGDYGYTF | TGTGCCAGTTACCGACAGGGGGACTATGGCTACACCTTC
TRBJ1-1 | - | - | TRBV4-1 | CASSQEGFRGNTEAFF | TGCGCCAGCAGCCAAGAAGGCTTCAGGGGGAACACTGAAGCTTTCTTT
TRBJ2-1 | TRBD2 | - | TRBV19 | CASRILAGDPYNEQFF | TGTGCCAGTAGGATACTAGCGGGGGATCCCTACAATGAGCAGTTCTTC
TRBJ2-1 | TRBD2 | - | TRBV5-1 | CASSSLAGGYNEQFF | TGCGCCAGCAGCAGCTTAGCGGGGGGCTACAATGAGCAGTTCTTC
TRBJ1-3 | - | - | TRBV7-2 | CASSLAGTPGNTIYF | TGTGCCAGCAGCTTAGCCGGGACACCAGGAAACACCATATATTTT
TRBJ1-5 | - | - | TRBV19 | CASEPRHGGELFSNQPQHF | TGTGCCAGTGAGCCCCGACATGGTGGCGAGCTGTTTAGCAATCAGCCCCAGCATTTT
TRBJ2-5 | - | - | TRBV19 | CASSGGQQRQETQYF | TGTGCCAGTAGCGGCGGGCAGCAACGGCAAGAGACCCAGTACTTC
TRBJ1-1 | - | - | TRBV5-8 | CASSFVDTPNTEAFF | TGTGCCAGCAGCTTTGTGGACACCCCAAACACTGAAGCTTTCTTT
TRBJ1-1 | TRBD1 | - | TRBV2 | CASQQGALTEAFF | TGTGCCAGCCAGCAGGGGGCATTGACTGAAGCTTTCTTT
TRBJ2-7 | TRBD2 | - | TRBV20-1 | CSATTGGEQYF | TGCAGTGCAACCACGGGGGGCGAGCAGTACTTC
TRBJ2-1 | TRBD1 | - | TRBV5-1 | CASSSTPGQRTGEQFF | TGCGCCAGCAGCTCCACACCGGGACAGCGAACGGGGGAGCAGTTCTTC
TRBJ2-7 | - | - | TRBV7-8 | CASSLGGGTVSYEQYF | TGTGCCAGCAGTTTAGGAGGAGGGACAGTTTCCTACGAGCAGTACTTC
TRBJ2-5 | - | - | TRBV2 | CASSGGGTTAETQYF | TGTGCCAGCAGTGGTGGAGGGACGACTGCGGAGACCCAGTACTTC
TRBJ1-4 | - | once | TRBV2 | CASRYRTDEKLFF | TGTGCCAGCAGATACAGGACGGATGAAAAACTGTTTTTT
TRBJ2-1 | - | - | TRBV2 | CASALGLLSYNEQFF | TGTGCCAGCGCGCTGGGACTTCTCTCCTACAATGAGCAGTTCTTC
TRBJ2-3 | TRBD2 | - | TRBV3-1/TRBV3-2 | CASSRSWAGGPDTQYF | TGTGCCAGCAGCAGAAGCTGGGCGGGGGGACCAGATACGCAGTATTTT